The clone carrying this TCR beta chain has just one count. The PCR ran on 60 Vbeta and 13 Jbeta primers. Profiled with immunoSEQ multiplex PCR; TCRdb holds only in-frame clones, not every one. Here the sample spans approximately 140,000 clones, under 80% being singletons. Germline CDR1 reads MNHNY; CDR2 reads SVGAGI (reference sequence). This CDR3 has 13 residues. The ends were cut back, 2 bases at V and 0 bases at J, with 3 bases in the middle. The sample is drawn from a study of cytomegalovirus exposure and HLA in healthy donors. The sequenced sample consisted of PBMCs. The chain links TRBV6-6 to TRBJ2-3; D ambiguous. This clonotype was sampled from a woman aged 45 to 65 in good health and CMV-seropositive. The CDR3 DNA follows: TGTGCCAGCAGTTACCCAAGCACAGATACGCAGTATTTT. Protein sequence: CASSYPSTDTQYF.